This T cell receptor (beta chain) was observed in a study of blood T cells in healthy people across ages. Study outcomes and limitations: Long-lived donors had more naive CD4+ cells and higher diversity than aged donors.

For the second PCR, which ran for about 6 to 11 cycles, a sample-barcoded 5' primer and a J-beta primer mix were used. A single record per CDR3 protein comes from TCRdb applying MiXCR to the 5' RACE reads. The repertoire holds just over 800,000 distinct CDR3 sequences, around 68% seen once, with roughly 25% in the top ten. Total RNA was extracted at no less than 6 micrograms per sample. About this clonotype itself: Its antigen is as yet unknown.

There are 14 residues in the CDR3. Deletions cut 5 bases from V and 8 bases from J, with 15 bases between. Germline V gives CDR1 SEHNR, CDR2 FQNEAQ (reference sequence). The chain links TRBV7-9 to TRBJ1-4; possible D gene TRBD1, 5 bases. This TCR was recovered from a man aged 25 to 45 in good health. Sequenced: blood. The DNA for the CDR3 is TGTGCCAGCAGCCCGGGACGGTCAACGGAAAAACTGTTTTTT. Translation: CASSPGRSTEKLFF.